A selection of T cell receptor beta chains follows, all from one sample in a study of cytomegalovirus exposure and HLA in healthy donors. Data came from immunoSEQ multiplex PCR; TCRdb stores just in-frame clones and leaves some out. The table records 130,000 or so clones, about 80% of them present only once. Sample: PBMCs. The receptors derive from a woman aged 45-65 years in good health and CMV-seropositive. CDR3s include the opening cysteine and the closing phenylalanine or tryptophan. D genes are given only for firm matches. Some rows have no size entry. The others give once, few or many, or a class for an expanded clone.

size	D	J	V	CDR3	DNA
-	-	TRBJ2-5	TRBV5-1	CASSIWGQETQYF	TGCGCCAGCAGCATTTGGGGGCAGGAGACCCAGTACTTC
-	-	TRBJ2-5	TRBV9	CASSRGSLGGAQETQYF	TGTGCCAGCAGCAGAGGTAGTTTGGGGGGGGCCCAAGAGACCCAGTACTTC
-	-	TRBJ2-1	TRBV5-1	CASSLARDGYNEQFF	TGCGCCAGCAGCTTGGCCAGGGATGGCTACAATGAGCAGTTCTTC
-	-	TRBJ2-7	TRBV30	CAWSSAGSYEQYF	TGTGCCTGGAGTTCCGCGGGGAGTTACGAGCAGTACTTC
-	-	TRBJ1-2	TRBV18	CASSPPFFGWGYTF	TGTGCCAGCTCACCACCGTTTTTTGGCTGGGGCTACACCTTC
-	-	TRBJ2-5	TRBV7-2	CASSPARGLQETQYF	TGTGCCAGCAGCCCAGCCCGGGGTCTTCAAGAGACCCAGTACTTC
-	TRBD1	TRBJ1-1	TRBV5-1	CASSLVYGTDEAFF	TGCGCCAGCAGCTTGGTGTACGGGACAGACGAAGCTTTCTTT
-	TRBD1	TRBJ1-6	TRBV6-5	CASSSWTGDNSPLHF	TGTGCCAGCAGTTCATGGACAGGGGATAATTCACCCCTCCACTTT
-	TRBD2	TRBJ2-1	TRBV6-5	CASSSLLGGRKEQFF	TGTGCCAGCAGTTCTCTTCTTGGCGGGAGGAAGGAGCAGTTCTTC
-	-	TRBJ2-5	TRBV6-6	CASSRFSGQLEETQYF	TGTGCCAGCAGCCGATTTAGTGGGCAGCTTGAAGAGACCCAGTACTTC
-	TRBD2	TRBJ2-1	TRBV29-1	CSVAGLAGVAEQFF	TGCAGCGTTGCCGGACTAGCGGGAGTAGCTGAGCAGTTCTTC
-	TRBD2	TRBJ2-1	TRBV9	CASSQTARTSNNEQFF	TGTGCCAGCAGCCAGACCGCCCGGACTAGCAACAATGAGCAGTTCTTC
-	-	TRBJ1-3	TRBV7-2	CASSPQGGSSGNTIYF	TGTGCCAGCAGCCCCCAAGGCGGGTCCAGTGGAAACACCATATATTTT
-	-	TRBJ1-1	TRBV7-9	CASSFRDMNTEAFF	TGTGCCAGCAGCTTCCGGGATATGAACACTGAAGCTTTCTTT
-	-	TRBJ2-7	TRBV5-1	CASKASGEIEQYF	TGCGCCAGCAAGGCGTCGGGGGAAATCGAGCAGTACTTC
-	-	TRBJ2-3	TRBV25-1	CASSAYSSWGEGVSQYF	TGTGCCAGCAGTGCCTACTCATCCTGGGGGGAAGGGGTCTCGCAGTATTTT
-	-	TRBJ1-2	TRBV19	CASRAGPGYTF	TGTGCCAGTAGGGCAGGGCCAGGCTACACCTTC
few	TRBD1	TRBJ2-3	TRBV6-1	CASSGWGQSTDTQYF	TGTGCCAGCAGTGGTTGGGGACAGAGCACAGATACGCAGTATTTT
-	TRBD2	TRBJ2-1	TRBV9	CASSAPTGHLLAGDYNEQFF	TGTGCCAGCAGCGCCCCGACGGGACATCTCCTAGCGGGAGACTACAATGAGCAGTTCTTC
-	-	TRBJ2-1	TRBV7-9	CASSLGGEQFF	TGTGCCAGCAGCTTGGGGGGTGAGCAGTTCTTC
-	TRBD1	TRBJ2-4	TRBV5-1	CASSPRDRYRNQYF	TGCGCCAGCAGCCCCCGGGACAGATACCGAAATCAGTACTTC
-	TRBD2	TRBJ2-7	TRBV7-2	CASSQREGTYEQYF	TGTGCCAGCAGCCAGCGGGAGGGAACCTACGAGCAGTACTTC
-	TRBD1	TRBJ2-7	TRBV6-5	CASSYGTGSTYEQYF	TGTGCCAGCAGTTACGGGACAGGGTCGACCTACGAGCAGTACTTC
many	TRBD2	TRBJ2-7	TRBV7-2	CASSPLAGGTSYEQYF	TGTGCCAGCAGCCCTCTAGCGGGGGGGACGTCCTACGAGCAGTACTTC
few	TRBD2	TRBJ2-7	TRBV19	CASSMGGSSYEQYF	TGTGCCAGTAGTATGGGGGGGAGCTCCTACGAGCAGTACTTC
-	-	TRBJ2-2	TRBV4-1	CASSQDHRAGELFF	TGCGCCAGCAGCCAAGATCACAGGGCCGGGGAGCTGTTTTTT
once	TRBD1	TRBJ1-2	TRBV7-2	CASRLKTGTGVYGYTF	TGTGCCAGCAGACTAAAGACCGGGACAGGAGTCTATGGCTACACCTTC
-	TRBD1	TRBJ1-1	TRBV29-1	CSVWGQGGESEAFF	TGCAGCGTCTGGGGACAGGGCGGGGAGTCTGAAGCTTTCTTT
-	-	TRBJ1-1	TRBV7-9	CASSSKNTEAFF	TGTGCCAGCAGCTCCAAGAACACTGAAGCTTTCTTT
-	TRBD2	TRBJ2-1	TRBV14	CASSLLAGAVNEQFF	TGTGCCAGCAGCCTACTAGCGGGGGCCGTCAATGAGCAGTTCTTC
-	TRBD1	TRBJ2-7	TRBV19	CASSPTGGWYEQYF	TGTGCCAGTAGCCCGACAGGGGGCTGGTACGAGCAGTACTTC
once	-	TRBJ2-1	TRBV5-1	CASSLFRDNEQFF	TGCGCCAGCAGCTTGTTTCGAGACAATGAGCAGTTCTTC
-	TRBD1	TRBJ2-7	TRBV6-5	CASSPWTGGEQYF	TGTGCCAGCAGCCCTTGGACAGGGGGCGAGCAGTACTTC
-	-	TRBJ2-3	TRBV5-1	CASSLSNSEDTQYF	TGCGCCAGCAGCCTTAGCAATTCTGAAGATACGCAGTATTTT
-	TRBD1	TRBJ2-1	TRBV10-3	CAIRVGQENNEQFF	TGTGCCATCAGAGTCGGACAGGAGAACAATGAGCAGTTCTTC
-	-	TRBJ1-6	TRBV5-1	CASSLKTDSSYNSPLHF	TGCGCCAGCAGCTTAAAGACGGACTCGTCCTATAATTCACCCCTCCACTTT
-	TRBD1	TRBJ1-2	TRBV13	CASSLVRQGGYGYTF	TGTGCCAGCAGCTTAGTAAGACAGGGGGGCTATGGCTACACCTTC
-	TRBD2	TRBJ2-3	TRBV5-1	CASSLGLAGGGADTQYF	TGCGCCAGCAGCTTGGGGCTAGCGGGAGGAGGCGCAGATACGCAGTATTTT
-	TRBD2	TRBJ2-1	TRBV6-1	CASTNVAGHYNEQFF	TGTGCCAGCACGAATGTAGCGGGACACTACAATGAGCAGTTCTTC
-	TRBD2	TRBJ2-1	TRBV4-2	CASSQDVLGLAGTEQFF	TGTGCCAGCAGCCAAGATGTTCTAGGACTAGCGGGAACTGAGCAGTTCTTC
-	-	TRBJ2-7	TRBV10-3	CAISPTQGNEQYF	TGTGCCATCAGTCCTACTCAGGGAAACGAGCAGTACTTC
-	-	TRBJ2-1	TRBV28	CATIGGYNEQFF	TGTGCCACAATAGGAGGGTACAATGAGCAGTTCTTC
few	-	TRBJ2-3	TRBV18	CASSPTGTDTQYF	TGTGCCAGCTCACCAACGGGTACAGATACGCAGTATTTT
few	-	TRBJ1-1	TRBV29-1	CSAQNTEAFF	TGCAGCGCCCAGAACACTGAAGCTTTCTTT
-	TRBD2	TRBJ2-3	TRBV9	CASSVVAGGRTDTQYF	TGTGCCAGCAGCGTAGTTGCGGGGGGACGCACAGATACGCAGTATTTT
-	-	TRBJ1-4	TRBV12-5	CASGLSDGPAFGGKLFF	TGTGCTAGTGGTTTGTCGGATGGCCCAGCCTTCGGCGGAAAACTGTTTTTT
-	TRBD1	TRBJ2-2	TRBV7-2	CASTLNGQGNTGELFF	TGTGCCAGCACCCTGAACGGACAGGGGAACACCGGGGAGCTGTTTTTT
-	-	TRBJ1-5	TRBV19	CASSIDRGIGNQPQHF	TGTGCCAGTAGTATAGACAGGGGTATTGGCAATCAGCCCCAGCATTTT
-	-	TRBJ1-4	TRBV5-8	CASREISEKLFF	TGTGCCAGCAGGGAAATTAGCGAAAAACTGTTTTTT
-	-	TRBJ2-2	TRBV2	CASILGGNTGELFF	TGTGCCAGCATTCTGGGAGGGAACACCGGGGAGCTGTTTTTT
few	-	TRBJ2-6	TRBV28	CASRRFSGANVLTF	TGTGCCAGCAGGCGATTCTCTGGGGCCAACGTCCTGACTTTC
-	-	TRBJ1-1	TRBV18	CASSPLSGNTEAFF	TGTGCCAGCTCACCCCTATCCGGGAACACTGAAGCTTTCTTT
-	TRBD1	TRBJ2-2	TRBV10-3	CAILRGDRANTGELFF	TGTGCCATCCTCAGGGGGGACAGGGCGAACACCGGGGAGCTGTTTTTT
-	-	TRBJ1-6	TRBV30	CAWSGGLSYNSPLHF	TGTGCCTGGAGCGGCGGCCTCTCCTATAATTCACCCCTCCACTTT
-	TRBD2	TRBJ2-7	TRBV10-3	CAITRTSGRWEQYF	TGTGCCATCACAAGGACTAGCGGGAGATGGGAGCAGTACTTC
-	TRBD1	TRBJ2-7	TRBV18	CASSPSTGNSHEQYF	TGTGCCAGCTCACCGTCGACAGGGAATTCCCACGAGCAGTACTTC
-	-	TRBJ2-5	TRBV4-3	CASSQRYRVVETQYF	TGCGCCAGCAGCCAACGATACAGGGTCGTGGAGACCCAGTACTTC
-	TRBD2	TRBJ2-1	TRBV30	CAWSVYTGGANEQFF	TGTGCCTGGAGTGTATATACCGGGGGGGCGAATGAGCAGTTCTTC